The 19 T cell receptor beta chains below all came from one sample that was sequenced in a study of graft-versus-host responses after intestinal transplantation. These TCRs are of unknown antigen specificity. The protocol was immunoSEQ multiplex PCR, while the TCRdb copy is restricted to in-frame clones and leaves out a portion. The repertoire consists of under 130,000 clones, with 80% to 95% occurring once and the leading ten covering around 1.2%. The material sequenced was unstimulated CD8+ T cells sorted from spleen or lymph node cells, taken before intestinal transplant. These receptors were collected from a human donor who received an intestinal transplant.

The chain has TRBV19 and TRBJ2-1; D is perhaps TRBD1 (6 bases). Trimming removed 3 bases from V and 2 bases from J, with 17 bases in between. This CDR3 contains 17 residues. CDR1 and CDR2 from the germline V gene are LNHDA and SQIVND (reference sequence). The CDR3 loop reads CASSITTGGITYNEQFF. The CDR3 DNA sequence: TGTGCCAGTAGTATTACGACAGGCGGTATCACCTACAATGAGCAGTTCTTC.

The rearrangement joins TRBV11-3 to TRBJ1-3; D is undetermined. Germline loops: CDR1 SGHNT, CDR2 YENEEA. CDR3 length: 15 amino acids. Trimming stripped 5 bases from V and 1 base from J, with 12 bases between. Here the CDR3 DNA reads TGTGCCAGCAGCATCTCAGTGAGTTCTGGAAACACCATATATTTT. Translation gives CASSISVSSGNTIYF.

The V call is TRBV9, the J call TRBJ1-2; D is unresolved. Germline CDR1 reads SGDLS; CDR2 reads YYNGEE. V was shortened by 2 bases and J by 6 bases, with 14 bases between the two germline ends. The CDR3 loop spans 14 amino acids. The CDR3 sequence: CASSVSGSLNGYTF. Here the CDR3 DNA reads TGTGCCAGCAGCGTCTCGGGCTCCCTTAATGGCTACACCTTC.

With regard to this clone: Other DNA sequences in the sample encode the same CDR3. CDR3 DNA sequence: TGTGCCAGCAGTTTACTAGGTGATGAGCAGTTCTTC. Its protein product is CASSLLGDEQFF. The chain recombines TRBV27 with TRBJ2-1, with D uncertain. The germline V gene has CDR1 MNHEY and CDR2 SMNVEV (reference sequence). This CDR3 has 12 residues. Trimming shortened V by 2 bases and J by 8 bases, and 7 bases separated the two germline ends.

The genes are TRBV30 and TRBJ2-2; 8 bases fit TRBD2. The CDR3 sequence is 14 residues long. Germline V lookup: CDR1 GTSNPN, CDR2 SVGIG (reference sequence). V shed 6 bases and J 7 bases; nucleotides not matched to a gene: 10. CDR3 in DNA: TGTGCCTGCCCGGGACTAGGTGGTGGCGGGGAGCTGTTTTTT. Translated: CACPGLGGGGELFF.

The chain links TRBV29-1 to TRBJ2-1; 9 bases map to TRBD2. The J segment lost 8 bases and the V segment lost 4 bases, leaving 0 bases of the junction unmatched. Germline assignment: CDR1 SQVTM and CDR2 ANQGSEA. CDR3 length: 11 amino acids. The CDR3 region has the DNA TGCAGCGTTGGCGGGGGGGATGAGCAGTTCTTC. Amino acid sequence: CSVGGGDEQFF.

This chain links TRBV5-1 with TRBJ2-2, with D possibly being TRBD1 (7 bases). Germline CDR1 is SGHRS and CDR2 is YFSETQ. V lost 0 bases, J lost 9 bases, and 15 bases lay in between. The CDR3 contains 15 residues. CDR3 DNA: TGCGCCAGCAGCTTGGGAGTTGGAGGGGGCCGGGAGCTGTTTTTT. This gives the protein CASSLGVGGGRELFF.

V gene TRBV11-2 combines with J gene TRBJ2-7, with 11 bases matching TRBD1. The CDR3 loop spans 14 amino acids. Germline V lookup: CDR1 SGHAT, CDR2 FQNNGV. Trimming cost V 8 bases and J 6 bases; bases outside gene matches: 9. The CDR3 here is CASGPGTGGGEQYF. In DNA form, the CDR3 reads TGTGCCAGCGGGCCAGGGACAGGGGGGGGCGAGCAGTACTTC.

The chain employs TRBV30 and TRBJ2-1; D may be TRBD2 (5 bases). The CDR3 consists of 14 residues. The V end lost 2 bases, the J end lost 7 bases, and 15 bases lay between the germline ends. Germline CDR1 GTSNPN, CDR2 SVGIG (reference sequence). The CDR3 here is CAWSTGRGRNEQFF. In DNA form, the CDR3 reads TGTGCCTGGAGTACCGGACGGGGTCGGAATGAGCAGTTCTTC.

The chain uses TRBV5-1 and TRBJ2-7, with 9 bases fitting TRBD2. The V gene end was trimmed by 0 bases and the J gene end by 2 bases; junction bases not matched to a gene: 9. Germline lookup yields CDR1 SGHRS and CDR2 YFSETQ. The CDR3 contains 17 residues. The CDR3 sequence: CASSLGVGGRGPYEQYF. CDR3 in DNA: TGCGCCAGCAGCTTGGGAGTGGGCGGGAGGGGCCCCTACGAGCAGTACTTC.

This clone has only one observation. V and J are TRBV5-5 and TRBJ1-1; maybe TRBD1 (5 bases). Trimming shortened V by 1 base and J by 3 bases, and 7 bases separated the two germline ends. The CDR3 is 13 residues long. CDR1 and CDR2 (germline): SGHKS, YYEKEE (reference sequence). The CDR3 region is CASSLWGYTEAFF. In nucleotides, the CDR3 is TGTGCCAGCAGCTTGTGGGGGTACACTGAAGCTTTCTTT.

This chain links TRBV11-2 with TRBJ2-7; TRBD1 aligns across 8 bases. This CDR3 comprises 15 residues. Germline V gives CDR1 SGHAT, CDR2 FQNNGV. J lost 6 bases, V lost 5 bases, and 12 bases had no gene match. The CDR3: CASSPRTGMSREQYF. Here the CDR3 DNA reads TGTGCCAGCAGCCCTCGGACAGGGATGTCGCGCGAGCAGTACTTC.

This chain uses TRBV30 with TRBJ1-2, with D possibly being TRBD1 (5 bases). CDR1 is GTSNPN and CDR2 is SVGIG in the germline V gene (reference sequence). V was cut by 3 bases and J by 6 bases, with 17 bases left in between. This CDR3 region has 14 residues. CDR3 DNA: TGTGCCTGGAGAGTTGGGATGGGGCCGGATGGCTACACCTTC. This translates into CAWRVGMGPDGYTF.

The V call is TRBV30, the J call TRBJ2-1; 13 positions agree with TRBD2. After removal of 1 base from V and 0 bases from J, the junction contained 9 bases not matched to a gene. Germline V gives CDR1 GTSNPN, CDR2 SVGIG (reference sequence). The CDR3 loop spans 19 amino acids. The CDR3 here is CAWSGLTSGGTSSYNEQFF. The DNA for the CDR3 is TGTGCCTGGAGTGGGCTGACTAGCGGGGGGACCAGCTCCTACAATGAGCAGTTCTTC.

The V and J genes are TRBV10-1 and TRBJ2-1; D is ambiguous. CDR3 length: 13 residues. V shed 0 bases and J shed 9 bases, with 9 bases lying between them. CDR1 is WNHNN and CDR2 is SYGVQD in the germline V gene (reference sequence). CDR3 sequence (DNA): TGCGCCAGCAGTGAGTCGGTGGTAGGTGAGCAGTTCTTC. Translating gives CASSESVVGEQFF.

In this sample, this clone turned up once. The rearrangement joins TRBV6-1 to TRBJ2-4; D remains unclear. V dropped 0 bases and J dropped 7 bases, with 13 bases sitting between them. CDR1 and CDR2 from the germline V gene are MNHNS and SASEGT. The CDR3 covers 15 residues. The CDR3 reads CASSEAIFGRNIQYF. For the CDR3, the DNA is TGTGCCAGCAGTGAAGCTATCTTTGGTAGGAACATTCAGTACTTC.

This chain connects TRBV27 to TRBJ1-2, with 8 bases fitting TRBD1. CDR3 length: 14 amino acids. Germline-derived CDR1 and CDR2 are MNHEY and SMNVEV (reference sequence). V trimming: 10 bases; J trimming: 5 bases; junction bases outside the gene matches: 12. This CDR3 reads CATHQPGTGYGYTF. CDR3 nucleotides: TGTGCCACACATCAACCCGGGACAGGATATGGCTACACCTTC.

The rearrangement uses TRBV6-5 and TRBJ1-3; tentatively, D is TRBD1 (5 bases). The V gene's germline CDR1 is MNHEY and CDR2 SVGAGI. V lost 10 bases and J lost 1, with 17 bases in between. CDR3 length: 15 amino acids. In nucleotides, the CDR3 is TGTGCCACTCTCATCGGTGGGGGATCTGGAAACACCATATATTTT. This translates into CATLIGGGSGNTIYF.

The rearrangement links TRBV6-1 to TRBJ1-2, with 7 bases aligning to TRBD1. V lost 6 bases and J lost 9; bases outside the gene matches: 7. Per germline, CDR1 MNHNS and CDR2 SASEGT. This CDR3 is built from 12 residues. The CDR3 nucleotides read TGTGCCAGCAGACTTGACAGGGTGAGCTACACCTTC. This codes for CASRLDRVSYTF.